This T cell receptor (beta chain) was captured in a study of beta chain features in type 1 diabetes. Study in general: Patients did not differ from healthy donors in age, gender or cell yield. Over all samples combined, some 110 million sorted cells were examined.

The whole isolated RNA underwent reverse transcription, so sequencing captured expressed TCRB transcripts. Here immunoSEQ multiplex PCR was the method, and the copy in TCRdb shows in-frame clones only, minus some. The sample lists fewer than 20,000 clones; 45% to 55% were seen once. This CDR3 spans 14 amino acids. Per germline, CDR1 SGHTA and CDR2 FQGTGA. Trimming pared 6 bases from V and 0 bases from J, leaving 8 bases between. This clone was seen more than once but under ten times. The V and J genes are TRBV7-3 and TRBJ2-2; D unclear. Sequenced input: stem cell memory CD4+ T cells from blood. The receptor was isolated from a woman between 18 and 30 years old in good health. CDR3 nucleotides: TGTGCCAGCAGACAGATGTCGAACACCGGGGAGCTGTTTTTT. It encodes CASRQMSNTGELFF.